One and the same sample provided the 17 T cell receptor beta chains below, sequenced in a study of PD-1 blockade in classical Hodgkin lymphoma. All the patients suffered relapse after autologous stem cell transplantation, and brentuximab vedotin exposure differed. Sequenced by immunoSEQ multiplex PCR; TCRdb stores in-frame clones only, minus some. This repertoire shows about 40,000 clones, 80% to 90% found once; its top ten account for 7% to 9.5%. The sample here was peripheral blood mononuclear cells (PBMCs), taken at baseline. These TCRs come from a human donor with classical Hodgkin lymphoma.

This clone was detected once. The V gene is TRBV25-1, the J gene TRBJ1-1, with TRBD1 matching 9 bases. Trimming removed 6 bases from V and 7 bases from J; junction bases left unmatched: 3. Germline loops: CDR1 MGHDK, CDR2 SYGVNS. The CDR3 totals 12 residues. CDR3 residues: CASSAGQGEAFF. The CDR3, as DNA: TGTGCCAGCAGCGCGGGACAGGGTGAAGCTTTCTTT.

This chain connects TRBV11-2 to TRBJ1-6; D is undetermined. The CDR3 totals 16 residues. With 4 bases removed from V and 2 bases from J, the gap between germline ends came to 12 bases. Looked up from germline, CDR1 is SGHAT and CDR2 is FQNNGV. The CDR3 coding sequence is TGTGCCAGCAGCTCCCTGGCGGGCACCTATAATTCACCCCTCCACTTT. It is translated as CASSSLAGTYNSPLHF.

This chain links TRBV6-1 with TRBJ1-5; TRBD1 is a possible D gene (6 bases). The V and J ends lost 6 bases and 0 bases respectively, with 12 bases between them. This CDR3 spans 15 amino acids. From germline, CDR1 is MNHNS and CDR2 SASEGT. CDR3 sequence reads: CASRESGDSNQPQHF. CDR3 bases: TGTGCCAGCAGAGAGTCAGGGGATAGCAATCAGCCCCAGCATTTT.

The chain couples TRBV6-1 to TRBJ1-2, with TRBD1 matching over 8 bases. V dropped 2 bases and J dropped 8; count of bases not matched to a gene: 13. Per the germline V gene, CDR1 is MNHNS and CDR2 is SASEGT. CDR3 length equals 16 residues. The CDR3 DNA reads as TGTGCCAGCAGTGAATACCGACAGGGGTGGACAGCGGGCTACACCTTC. Its protein is CASSEYRQGWTAGYTF.

J is TRBJ2-7 and V is TRBV6-6; TRBD1 agrees at 7 bases. V shed 0 bases, J shed 2 bases, and the junction held 4 bases outside the gene matches. The CDR3 runs to 15 residues. The germline CDR1 and CDR2 sequences are MNHNY and SVGAGI (reference sequence). In DNA form, the CDR3 reads TGTGCCAGCAGTTACTCCGCGACAGGGACCTACGAGCAGTACTTC. It codes for CASSYSATGTYEQYF.

The CDR3 coding sequence is TGTGCCAGCAGTTTCGACAGGGCGGATGGCTACACCTTC. This sequence encodes CASSFDRADGYTF. The chain uses TRBV5-4 and TRBJ1-2; 7 bases agree with TRBD1. The junction had 7 bases not matched to a gene; V was cut back by 5 bases and J by 6 bases. The CDR3 is 13 amino acids. Per the germline V gene, CDR1 is SGHNT and CDR2 is YYREEE (reference sequence).

This rearrangement joins TRBV7-2 to TRBJ1-2; the match to TRBD1 covers 7 bases. V shed 0 bases and J 10 bases; nucleotides not matched to a gene: 8. Germline V gene sequence: CDR1 SGHTA, CDR2 FQGNSA. CDR3 length: 14 residues. CDR3 sequence reads: CASSLAAGGRVYTF. In DNA form, the CDR3 reads TGTGCCAGCAGCTTAGCGGCAGGGGGTAGAGTCTACACCTTC. Based on the CDR3 plus reference TRBV7-2 and TRBJ1-2, the full variable domain is GAGVSQSPSNKVTEKGKDVELRCDPISGHTALYWYRQSLGQGLEFLIYFQGNSAPDKSGLPSDRFSAERTGGSVSTLTIQRTQQEDSAVYLCASSLAAGGRVYTFGSGTRLTVV.

This clone came up a few times. The chain links TRBV11-1 to TRBJ1-6, with 7 bases fitting TRBD1. V trimming: 5 bases; J trimming: 4 bases; junction bases outside the gene matches: 5. From germline, CDR1 is SGHAT and CDR2 FQDESV (reference sequence). This CDR3 has 15 amino acids. CDR3 residues: CASSARDSYNSPLHF. CDR3 DNA sequence: TGTGCCAGCAGCGCAAGGGACAGTTATAATTCACCCCTCCACTTT. The variable domain in full, with the rest retrieved from reference TRBV11-1 and TRBJ1-6, is EAEVAQSPRYKITEKSQAVAFWCDPISGHATLYWYRQILGQGPELLVQFQDESVVDDSQLPKDRFSAERLKGVDSTLKIQPAELGDSAMYLCASSARDSYNSPLHFGNGTRLTVT.

The rearrangement uses TRBV20-1 and TRBJ2-6; D is undetermined. The CDR3 runs 8 residues. Deletions cut 5 bases from V and 15 bases from J, with 5 bases between. Germline V lookup: CDR1 DFQATT, CDR2 SNEGSKA (reference sequence). As DNA, the CDR3 is TGCAGTGCTTTCCCCCTGACTTTC. It codes for CSAFPLTF.

The CDR3: CASSQQTGSSYNSPLHF. The DNA for the CDR3 is TGCGCCAGCAGCCAACAGACAGGGAGCTCCTATAATTCACCCCTCCACTTT. The V and J genes are TRBV4-3 and TRBJ1-6; 7 bases align to TRBD1. The CDR3 contains 17 residues. Germline loops: CDR1 LGHNA, CDR2 YSLEER. V lost 2 bases and J lost 0; bases outside the gene matches: 4.

V and J are TRBV2 and TRBJ2-7; 7 nucleotides agree with TRBD1. CDR3 length: 13 amino acids. Germline CDR1 is SNHLY and CDR2 is FYNNEI. The ends lost 7 bases at V and 4 bases at J; junction bases unmatched: 7. This CDR3 is CASMSRQGYEQYF. The CDR3, as DNA: TGTGCCAGCATGAGTAGACAGGGATACGAGCAGTACTTC.

J is TRBJ1-5 and V is TRBV5-4; 7 nucleotides align to TRBD1. The germline V gene encodes CDR1 SGHNT and CDR2 YYREEE (reference sequence). The trim removed 4 bases at V and 7 bases at J, leaving 2 bases unmatched. This CDR3 spans 12 amino acids. CDR3 residues: CASSNRGQPQHF. The CDR3, as DNA: TGTGCCAGCAGCAACAGGGGCCAGCCCCAGCATTTT. Using reference TRBV5-4 and TRBJ1-5 for the parts outside the CDR3, the full variable domain is ETGVTQSPTHLIKTRGQQVTLRCSSQSGHNTVSWYQQALGQGPQFIFQYYREEENGRGNFPPRFSGLQFPNYSSELNVNALELDDSALYLCASSNRGQPQHFGDGTRLSIL.

V gene TRBV6-5 combines with J gene TRBJ1-2, with D uncertain. CDR3 length equals 14 residues. V was pared by 3 bases and J by 4 bases, with 12 bases between. The V gene's germline CDR1 is MNHEY and CDR2 SVGAGI. The CDR3 region has the DNA TGTGCCAGCAGTTATGGAAGGGCGGTCTATGGCTACACCTTC. Its protein product is CASSYGRAVYGYTF.

For this clone: The junction shows a germline mismatch at one end, possibly a read error. This chain links TRBV15 with TRBJ2-1; TRBD1 is a possible D gene (6 bases). Germline CDR1 and CDR2: LNHNV and YYDKDF (reference sequence). The length of the CDR3 is 12 residues. In DNA, the CDR3 is TGTGCCACCAGCTCCCGGGACAAAGAGCAGTTCTTC. Translated: CATSSRDKEQFF.

The chain couples TRBV18 to TRBJ2-7; D uncertain. V lost 0 bases, J lost 0 bases, and 6 bases lay in between. In germline, CDR1 is KGHSH, CDR2 LQKENI. This CDR3 contains 14 residues. CDR3 loop: CASSPPSGSYEQYF. DNA for the CDR3: TGTGCCAGCTCACCACCCAGTGGCTCCTACGAGCAGTACTTC.

V gene TRBV2 combines with J gene TRBJ2-7; D is possibly TRBD1 (5 bases). V shed 8 bases and J shed 0 bases, with 8 bases lying between them. Germline values: CDR1 SNHLY, CDR2 FYNNEI. This CDR3 has 12 residues. CDR3 residues: CASLQDSYEQYF. For the CDR3, the DNA is TGTGCCAGCTTACAGGACTCCTACGAGCAGTACTTC.

The chain couples TRBV23-1 to TRBJ1-2; D is possibly TRBD1 (6 bases). TRBV23-1 is marked as an open reading frame, function uncertain. This CDR3 spans 15 amino acids. Between the trimmed V and J ends, which lost 8 bases and 3 bases, there was a span of 19 bases. The CDR3 spells CASGLGGAHHYGYTF. The DNA of the CDR3 is TGCGCCAGCGGTTTAGGGGGGGCGCACCACTATGGCTACACCTTC.